Below, 30 T cell receptor beta chains from the same sample are listed, as sequenced in a study of blood T cell repertoires in COVID-19. The repertoire was sequenced with immunoSEQ multiplex PCR; TCRdb's copy has only in-frame clones and lacks some. The sample lists over 450,000 clones, 85% to 90% occurring once. Material for sequencing was peripheral blood. Receptors originate from a woman aged 50 to 60 with COVID-19, enrolled during active disease.

V is TRBV3-1 (or the pseudogene TRBV3-2) and J is TRBJ2-5; the match to TRBD1 covers 7 bases. Germline loops: CDR1 LGHDT, CDR2 YNNKEL (reference sequence). With 8 bases clipped from V and 2 bases from J, the junction kept 5 bases outside the gene matches. The CDR3 has 13 amino acids. The CDR3 DNA is TGTGCCAGCCGGGACAGAGATCAAGAGACCCAGTACTTC. This sequence encodes CASRDRDQETQYF.

J is TRBJ2-2 and V is TRBV18, with D maybe TRBD2 (6 bases). Germline values: CDR1 KGHSH, CDR2 LQKENI. The CDR3 covers 14 residues. V was trimmed by 10 bases and J by 2 bases, leaving 14 bases between them. CDR3 sequence reads: CATTSSLNTGELFF. In DNA form, the CDR3 reads TGTGCCACAACTAGCTCCCTCAACACCGGGGAGCTGTTTTTT.

This clone was seen a few times. DNA for the CDR3: TGTGCCAGCAGTCGACAGGGGGCCACTTTCGATGGCTACACCTTC. Its translation is CASSRQGATFDGYTF. The chain uses TRBV14 and TRBJ1-2; the match to TRBD1 covers 10 bases. CDR3 length: 15 residues. Germline V gives CDR1 SGHDN, CDR2 FVKESK. V shed 6 bases and J 6 bases; nucleotides not matched to a gene: 10.

This rearrangement joins TRBV5-1 to TRBJ2-7, with D unresolved. Germline CDR1 SGHRS, CDR2 YFSETQ. Trimming stripped 0 bases from V and 5 bases from J, with 9 bases between. The CDR3 runs to 13 residues. The DNA of the CDR3 is TGCGCCAGCAGCTTGGCGCCGGGTAACGAGCAGTACTTC. Translating gives CASSLAPGNEQYF.

The chain employs TRBV18 and TRBJ1-2; 11 bases match TRBD1. Trimming cost V 0 bases and J 3 bases; bases outside gene matches: 3. Germline V gene data show CDR1 as KGHSH and CDR2 as LQKENI. The CDR3 length is 16 residues. The CDR3 DNA reads TGTGCCAGCTCACCACCGGGACAGGGGGGCGACTATGGCTACACCTTC. Protein product: CASSPPGQGGDYGYTF.

V and J are TRBV2 and TRBJ1-6; TRBD1 matches 8 bases. Germline assignment: CDR1 SNHLY and CDR2 FYNNEI. Trimming cost V 9 bases and J 7 bases; bases outside gene matches: 5. This CDR3 has 13 amino acids. This CDR3 is CASTTGVNSPLHF. The CDR3 bases are TGTGCCAGTACGACAGGGGTGAATTCACCCCTCCACTTT.

V is TRBV3-1 (or the pseudogene TRBV3-2) and J is TRBJ1-2; D call uncertain. This CDR3 has 14 amino acids. V shed 3 bases and J shed 5 bases, with 13 bases lying between them. Looked up from germline, CDR1 is LGHDT and CDR2 is YNNKEL (reference sequence). The CDR3 nucleotides read TGTGCCAGCAGCCAGGTGCCCTGGAGGTATGGCTACACCTTC. Translation: CASSQVPWRYGYTF.

Notes on this clone: This sample includes further DNA sequences coding for the same CDR3. The chain carries TRBV29-1 and TRBJ1-1; TRBD1 matches at 9 bases. V lost 6 bases to trimming and J lost 3 bases; unmatched junction nucleotides: 2. CDR3 size: 12 residues. Germline assignment: CDR1 SQVTM and CDR2 ANQGSEA. The CDR3 here is CSVGQGYTEAFF. As DNA, the CDR3 is TGCAGCGTGGGACAGGGCTACACTGAAGCTTTCTTT.

Turning to this clone: The sample carries other DNA sequences with the same CDR3. The chain combines TRBV5-1 with TRBJ1-2; D unclear. Trimming took 2 bases from V and 0 from J, leaving 5 bases between them. Germline CDR1 is SGHRS and CDR2 is YFSETQ. This CDR3 spans 13 amino acids. CDR3 nucleotides: TGCGCCAGCAGCTTCGAGCCTAACTATGGCTACACCTTC. Protein sequence: CASSFEPNYGYTF. Using reference TRBV5-1 and TRBJ1-2 for the parts outside the CDR3, the full variable domain is KAGVTQTPRYLIKTRGQQVTLSCSPISGHRSVSWYQQTPGQGLQFLFEYFSETQRNKGNFPGRFSGRQFSNSRSEMNVSTLELGDSALYLCASSFEPNYGYTFGSGTRLTVV.

Comments on this clone: The same CDR3 is also encoded by other DNA sequences in this sample. V and J are TRBV29-1 and TRBJ2-2; TRBD2 matches 7 bases. From germline, CDR1 is SQVTM and CDR2 ANQGSEA. The V segment lost 4 bases and the J segment 4 bases; nucleotides outside the gene matches: 0. This CDR3 has 12 amino acids. Here the CDR3 DNA reads TGCAGCGTTGGCGGGGGCACCGGGGAGCTGTTTTTT. It translates to CSVGGGTGELFF.

The rearrangement links TRBV19 to TRBJ1-5; D ambiguous. Trimming removed 4 bases from V and 7 bases from J, with 14 bases in between. CDR3 size: 14 residues. Germline V gene lookup returns CDR1 LNHDA and CDR2 SQIVND (reference sequence). The CDR3 region is CASSTNSSPQPQHF. For the CDR3, the DNA is TGTGCCAGTAGTACCAACAGTTCCCCACAGCCCCAGCATTTT.

J is TRBJ1-5 and V is TRBV6-5; 7 positions agree with TRBD1. The ends lost 6 bases at V and 1 base at J; junction bases unmatched: 6. The CDR3 contains 15 residues. Germline V gene lookup returns CDR1 MNHEY and CDR2 SVGAGI. In DNA, the CDR3 is TGTGCCAGCAGCTTGACAGGGCTGAGCAATCAGCCCCAGCATTTT. Translated: CASSLTGLSNQPQHF.

The chain joins TRBV30 to TRBJ1-2, with 7 nucleotides matching TRBD1. Germline values: CDR1 GTSNPN, CDR2 SVGIG (reference sequence). Trimming at V came to 4 bases and at J to 7 bases, leaving 12 bases not matched to a gene. This CDR3 contains 14 residues. CDR3 sequence: CAWTQSRAGGGYTF. CDR3 coding DNA: TGTGCCTGGACCCAGAGTAGGGCAGGGGGTGGCTACACCTTC.

V gene TRBV7-9 combines with J gene TRBJ1-5; D unresolved. V lost 4 bases and J 2 bases, leaving 3 bases between the germline ends. Germline CDR1 is SEHNR and CDR2 is FQNEAQ (reference sequence). The CDR3 loop spans 12 amino acids. CDR3 sequence (DNA): TGTGCCAGCAGCTCGGGCAATCAGCCCCAGCATTTT. It codes for CASSSGNQPQHF.

V gene TRBV3-1 (or the pseudogene TRBV3-2) combines with J gene TRBJ2-5; tentatively, D is TRBD2 (6 bases). Germline values: CDR1 LGHDT, CDR2 YNNKEL (reference sequence). The germline V and J ends were trimmed by 3 bases and 5 bases, with 13 bases remaining between them. CDR3 size: 14 residues. CDR3 residues: CASSQGRGAETQYF. DNA for the CDR3: TGTGCCAGCAGCCAGGGGCGGGGCGCGGAGACCCAGTACTTC.

The V call is TRBV2, the J call TRBJ1-6; 7 nucleotides match TRBD1. J gave up 11 bases and V 7 bases, and 14 bases lay outside the gene matches. The CDR3 is made up of 15 amino acids. Looked up from germline, CDR1 is SNHLY and CDR2 is FYNNEI. The chain's CDR3 is CASTTGRGNMTPLHF. CDR3 DNA sequence: TGTGCCAGCACCACGGGCAGGGGGAACATGACACCCCTCCACTTT. The complete variable domain, with remaining parts taken from reference TRBV2 and TRBJ1-6, reads EPEVTQTPSHQVTQMGQEVILRCVPISNHLYFYWYRQILGQKVEFLVSFYNNEISEKSEIFDDQFSVERPDGSNFTLKIRSTKLEDSAMYFCASTTGRGNMTPLHFGNGTRLTVT.

The chain carries TRBV10-1 and TRBJ1-1; 8 bases match TRBD1. Germline V lookup: CDR1 WNHNN, CDR2 SYGVQD (reference sequence). The ends lost 5 bases at V and 6 bases at J; junction bases unmatched: 5. This CDR3 spans 13 amino acids. The CDR3 loop reads CASSPQGVPEAFF. The CDR3 DNA is TGCGCCAGCAGTCCACAGGGGGTCCCTGAAGCTTTCTTT.

J is TRBJ2-1 and V is TRBV3-1 (or the pseudogene TRBV3-2); no definite D call. V was trimmed by 6 bases and J by 9 bases, leaving 9 bases between them. The CDR3 covers 11 residues. Looked up from germline, CDR1 is LGHDT and CDR2 is YNNKEL (reference sequence). This chain's CDR3 is CASSISGEQFF. CDR3 DNA sequence: TGTGCCAGCAGTATATCCGGTGAGCAGTTCTTC.

The V and J genes are TRBV6-5 and TRBJ1-5, with 7 bases identical to TRBD1. The V gene's germline CDR1 is MNHEY and CDR2 SVGAGI. V was clipped by 7 bases and J by 6 bases; unmatched bases: 9. This CDR3 has 14 residues. CDR3 sequence: CASTIRQGGQPQHF. The CDR3 DNA reads TGTGCCAGCACTATTCGACAGGGCGGTCAGCCCCAGCATTTT.

This rearrangement joins TRBV5-5 to TRBJ2-1; 7 positions agree with TRBD2. Germline CDR1 and CDR2: SGHKS and YYEKEE (reference sequence). The CDR3 is 13 amino acids. Germline trimming cut 4 bases from V and 6 bases from J; bases unmatched to any gene: 4. CDR3 region: CASSPGGGNEQFF. The CDR3 region has the DNA TGTGCCAGCAGCCCTGGGGGGGGCAATGAGCAGTTCTTC.

The chain couples TRBV4-1 to TRBJ2-3; the match to TRBD2 covers 7 bases. The CDR3 consists of 15 residues. With V trimmed by 0 bases and J by 6 bases, 6 bases remained unmatched. Per germline, CDR1 MGHRA and CDR2 YSYEKL. For the CDR3, the DNA is TGCGCCAGCAGCCAAGATCCCGTGGGGGGGGATACGCAGTATTTT. Its protein product is CASSQDPVGGDTQYF.

This clone appeared a few times. The chain is built from TRBV5-1 and TRBJ2-3, with unresolved D. V lost 0 bases and J lost 2, with 4 bases in between. The CDR3 has 13 residues. Germline V lookup: CDR1 SGHRS, CDR2 YFSETQ. CDR3 nucleotides: TGCGCCAGCAGCTTGGATAACACAGATACGCAGTATTTT. As protein: CASSLDNTDTQYF.

This chain joins TRBV4-2 and TRBJ2-3; 10 bases map to TRBD2. This CDR3 contains 15 residues. Germline V gene lookup returns CDR1 LGHNA and CDR2 YNFKEQ. Trimming removed 5 bases from V and 4 bases from J; junction bases left unmatched: 6. For the CDR3, the DNA is TGTGCCAGCAGCAGCGGGGGGGCCGTAGCAGATACGCAGTATTTT. This codes for CASSSGGAVADTQYF.

This chain connects TRBV6-6 to TRBJ1-6; D is ambiguous. Germline CDR1 and CDR2: MNHNY and SVGAGI (reference sequence). The CDR3 runs 12 residues. Trimming removed 1 base from V and 10 bases from J, with 5 bases in between. This CDR3 reads CASSYLESPLHF. CDR3 nucleotide sequence: TGTGCCAGCAGTTACTTAGAATCACCCCTCCACTTT.

The V call is TRBV6-5, the J call TRBJ2-7, with D tentatively TRBD2 (6 bases). CDR3 length: 12 residues. The germline V gene encodes CDR1 MNHEY and CDR2 SVGAGI. Trimming shortened V by 5 bases and J by 7 bases, and 12 bases separated the two germline ends. The CDR3: CASSRGLSEQYF. The DNA of the CDR3 is TGTGCCAGCAGTAGGGGACTTTCGGAGCAGTACTTC.

The rearrangement links TRBV12-3 or TRBV12-4 to TRBJ2-5; D call uncertain. CDR3 length: 12 residues. Trimming removed 2 bases at V and 5 bases at J, with 6 bases between. CDR3 residues: CASSLFRETQYF. As DNA, the CDR3 is TGTGCCAGCAGTTTATTCCGTGAGACCCAGTACTTC.

The table lists this clone with a count of one. This chain links TRBV18 with TRBJ2-3, with D possibly being TRBD1 (6 bases). V dropped 3 bases and J dropped 4 bases, with 14 bases sitting between them. The CDR3 sequence is 15 residues long. Germline CDR1 reads KGHSH; CDR2 reads LQKENI. The CDR3 loop reads CASSPKGPGADTQYF. The CDR3 DNA sequence: TGTGCCAGCTCACCGAAGGGACCAGGGGCAGATACGCAGTATTTT.

The chain joins TRBV5-6 to TRBJ1-3; 10 bases fit TRBD1. The germline gives CDR1 SGHDT, CDR2 YYEEEE. CDR3 length: 14 amino acids. The trim removed 6 bases at V and 6 bases at J, leaving 6 bases unmatched. The CDR3 sequence is CASKYGTGVNTIYF. The CDR3 bases are TGTGCCAGCAAATACGGGACAGGGGTAAACACCATATATTTT. Full variable domain (remainder filled in from reference TRBV5-6 and TRBJ1-3): DAGVTQSPTHLIKTRGQQVTLRCSPKSGHDTVSWYQQALGQGPQFIFQYYEEEERQRGNFPDRFSGHQFPNYSSELNVNALLLGDSALYLCASKYGTGVNTIYFGEGSWLTVV.

V usage is TRBV19 and J usage is TRBJ1-2; a weak D match, TRBD1 (5 bases). Germline V gives CDR1 LNHDA, CDR2 SQIVND (reference sequence). The length of the CDR3 is 15 residues. V lost 4 bases, J lost 4 bases, and 16 bases lay in between. The DNA for the CDR3 is TGTGCCAGTAGTACAGGGCAGACCCCTGCCTATGGCTACACCTTC. Its translation is CASSTGQTPAYGYTF.

The chain employs TRBV5-4 and TRBJ2-3; TRBD2 matches 7 bases. The CDR3 has 15 residues. The V gene end was trimmed by 2 bases and the J gene end by 1 base; junction bases not matched to a gene: 4. Germline lookup yields CDR1 SGHNT and CDR2 YYREEE (reference sequence). CDR3 in amino acids: CASSFPAGGTDTQYF. The DNA of the CDR3 is TGTGCCAGCAGCTTCCCCGCGGGGGGCACAGATACGCAGTATTTT.